A single sample gave rise to the 25 T cell receptor beta chains below, sequenced in a study of radiotherapy plus CTLA-4 blockade in lung cancer. This table comes from immunoSEQ multiplex PCR, and its TCRdb copy is limited to in-frame clones, with some not included. The table has about 43,000 clones, around 70% seen once; the top ten hold around a quarter. Material: peripheral blood, obtained from a patient treated with radiotherapy plus ipilimumab. The receptors stem from a human donor with non-small cell lung cancer who had a partial response to radiotherapy plus ipilimumab.

This clone was seen a few times. The chain links TRBV5-4 to TRBJ2-2; 7 bases line up with TRBD1. The CDR3 loop spans 15 amino acids. Looked up from germline, CDR1 is SGHNT and CDR2 is YYREEE (reference sequence). V shed 3 bases, J shed 7 bases, and the junction held 9 bases outside the gene matches. The CDR3 DNA is TGTGCCAGCAGCTCCGACAGGGAGTGGAACGGGGAGCTGTTTTTT. This sequence encodes CASSSDREWNGELFF.

The J gene is TRBJ2-3, the V gene TRBV7-3, with TRBD2 matching 7 bases. This CDR3 region has 13 residues. Germline V gene lookup returns CDR1 SGHTA and CDR2 FQGTGA. V trimming: 3 bases; J trimming: 4 bases; junction bases outside the gene matches: 1. The CDR3 DNA reads as TGTGCCAGCAGCTTCCGGGGGGCAGATACGCAGTATTTT. It is translated as CASSFRGADTQYF.

This chain joins TRBV5-1 and TRBJ1-2, with D possibly TRBD1 on 6 matching bases. The CDR3 spans 15 residues. The germline V gene has CDR1 SGHRS and CDR2 YFSETQ. The V and J ends lost 4 bases and 4 bases respectively, with 17 bases between them. The CDR3 coding sequence is TGCGCCAGCAGCCTGGGGGGGGGCACAAGCTATGGCTACACCTTC. Protein product: CASSLGGGTSYGYTF.

The sample holds a few counts of this clone. The same CDR3 can be traced to other DNA sequences in this sample. This sequence joins TRBV6-5 and TRBJ2-7, with D hard to call. The CDR3 has 11 amino acids. Trimming cost V 3 bases and J 4 bases, with 4 bases left between them. Germline CDR1 MNHEY, CDR2 SVGAGI. Here the CDR3 DNA reads TGTGCCAGCAGTTATCTGTACGAGCAGTACTTC. Amino acid sequence: CASSYLYEQYF.

Turning to this clone: The junction does not match germline at one end; this may be a read error. This chain connects TRBV5-1 to TRBJ1-6; 7 bases are shared with TRBD1. Germline lookup yields CDR1 SGHRS and CDR2 YFSETQ. The CDR3 contains 14 residues. CDR3 nucleotide sequence: TGTGCCAGCAGTTATACAGGGGACAATTCACCCCTCCACTTT. Protein product: CASSYTGDNSPLHF.

The rearrangement links TRBV5-6 to TRBJ1-2, with TRBD1 matching 9 bases. The CDR3 totals 15 residues. Germline loops: CDR1 SGHDT, CDR2 YYEEEE. Trimming removed 6 bases from V and 3 bases from J; junction bases left unmatched: 9. The CDR3 DNA reads TGTGCCAGCAAACAGGGGGCCTTAAGTTACTATGGCTACACCTTC. It encodes CASKQGALSYYGYTF.

This clone occurred once. The gene calls are TRBV2 and TRBJ2-7, with D possibly TRBD1 on 5 matching bases. V was pared by 7 bases and J by 3 bases, with 10 bases between. Germline lookup yields CDR1 SNHLY and CDR2 FYNNEI. This CDR3 has 12 amino acids. The CDR3 coding sequence is TGTGCCAGCACGGACAACAGCTACGAGCAGTACTTC. This sequence encodes CASTDNSYEQYF.

A single count supports this clone. The chain recombines TRBV5-1 with TRBJ2-1, with D possibly being TRBD1 (6 bases). The CDR3 is made up of 15 amino acids. Trimming removed 7 bases at V and 5 bases at J, with 19 bases between. Germline lookup yields CDR1 SGHRS and CDR2 YFSETQ. The CDR3 DNA sequence: TGCGCCAGCGCCCCCTACAGGGCAGGGGACAATGAGCAGTTCTTC. Its protein product is CASAPYRAGDNEQFF.

This clone was picked up a small number of times. The V call is TRBV7-9, the J call TRBJ1-1, with a weak D call TRBD1 (5 bases). The CDR3 consists of 14 residues. Per germline, CDR1 SEHNR and CDR2 FQNEAQ (reference sequence). V lost 1 base and J 7 bases, leaving 13 bases between the germline ends. As DNA, the CDR3 is TGTGCCAGCAGCTTAGTTAAGGGGATTAATGAAGCTTTCTTT. Encoded protein: CASSLVKGINEAFF.

The V and J genes are TRBV6-5 and TRBJ1-2; tentatively, D is TRBD1 (5 bases). The CDR3 loop spans 15 amino acids. Trimming cost V 8 bases and J 4 bases, with 20 bases left between them. Germline values: CDR1 MNHEY, CDR2 SVGAGI. CDR3 DNA: TGTGCCAGCCGGCGGGAACAGTGGGACGTCTATGGCTACACCTTC. This gives the protein CASRREQWDVYGYTF.

The chain carries TRBV30 and TRBJ1-2; TRBD1 matches at 9 bases. The CDR3 extends over 14 amino acids. Unmatched junction bases numbered 8, after V lost 5 bases and J lost 4 bases. Germline CDR1 GTSNPN, CDR2 SVGIG (reference sequence). CDR3 residues: CAWGDRVKSYGYTF. DNA of the CDR3: TGTGCCTGGGGGGACAGGGTTAAGTCCTATGGCTACACCTTC.

This chain joins TRBV7-9 and TRBJ2-5; 9 bases are shared with TRBD2. Germline CDR1 and CDR2: SEHNR and FQNEAQ (reference sequence). With V trimmed by 2 bases and J by 3 bases, 4 bases remained unmatched. The CDR3 has 15 amino acids. CDR3 protein: CASSLIVAGEETQYF. The CDR3 DNA sequence: TGTGCCAGCAGCTTAATAGTAGCGGGAGAAGAGACCCAGTACTTC.

This clone appeared a few times. The CDR3 spells CASSLRSPETQYF. The DNA of the CDR3 is TGTGCCAGCAGCTTAAGGAGTCCGGAGACCCAGTACTTC. The genes are TRBV7-8 and TRBJ2-5; D unclear. The V gene lost 2 bases and the J gene lost 5 bases, with 9 bases spanning the gap. The V gene's germline CDR1 is SGHVS and CDR2 FQNEAQ. The CDR3 has 13 amino acids.

CDR3 coding DNA: TGTGCCACCGCAAACCCAGGCCTCGAGACCCAGTACTTC. Amino acid sequence: CATANPGLETQYF. This rearrangement joins TRBV25-1 to TRBJ2-5; D ambiguous. V was shortened by 10 bases and J by 5 bases, with 17 bases between the two germline ends. Per the germline V gene, CDR1 is MGHDK and CDR2 is SYGVNS. This CDR3 is built from 13 residues.

This chain uses TRBV6-1 with TRBJ2-1; 11 bases align to TRBD2. J gave up 7 bases and V 6 bases, and 8 bases lay outside the gene matches. This CDR3 contains 15 residues. CDR1 MNHNS and CDR2 SASEGT come from the germline V gene. The CDR3 coding sequence is TGTGCCAGCAGACCGACTAGCGGGATGATAAATGAGCAGTTCTTC. Translating gives CASRPTSGMINEQFF.

This chain joins TRBV19 and TRBJ2-7; 8 nucleotides match TRBD1. Germline CDR1 and CDR2: LNHDA and SQIVND (reference sequence). The CDR3 is made up of 14 amino acids. The V segment lost 5 bases and the J segment 3 bases; nucleotides outside the gene matches: 6. The CDR3 DNA reads as TGTGCCAGTAGTGACAGGGGAGCAGTCTACGAGCAGTACTTC. It specifies CASSDRGAVYEQYF. The full variable domain, with the rest looked up from reference TRBV19 and TRBJ2-7, is DGGITQSPKYLFRKEGQNVTLSCEQNLNHDAMYWYRQDPGQGLRLIYYSQIVNDFQKGDIAEGYSVSREKKESFPLTVTSAQKNPTAFYLCASSDRGAVYEQYFGPGTRLTVT.

A few counts support this clone. The chain carries TRBV2 and TRBJ2-1; TRBD2 aligns across 10 bases. This CDR3 has 15 amino acids. The junction had 4 bases not matched to a gene; V was cut back by 2 bases and J by 6 bases. Germline-derived CDR1 and CDR2 are SNHLY and FYNNEI. CDR3 sequence reads: CASSELAGVLNEQFF. Here the CDR3 DNA reads TGTGCCAGCAGTGAACTAGCGGGAGTACTCAATGAGCAGTTCTTC.

This clone was picked up a small number of times. In DNA, the CDR3 is TGTGCCAGCTCACCATACAGCGATACGCAGTATTTT. This sequence encodes CASSPYSDTQYF. The rearrangement links TRBV18 to TRBJ2-3; D is unresolved. The V end was cut by 2 bases, the J end by 6 bases, with 6 bases between. The CDR3 length is 12 residues. CDR1 KGHSH and CDR2 LQKENI come from the germline V gene.

The chain links TRBV5-5 to TRBJ2-7; D not certain. The V gene lost 0 bases and the J gene lost 3 bases, with 7 bases spanning the gap. The CDR3 loop spans 13 amino acids. Looked up from germline, CDR1 is SGHKS and CDR2 is YYEKEE (reference sequence). The CDR3 protein is CASSLEADYEQYF. The CDR3 bases are TGTGCCAGCAGCTTGGAGGCGGACTACGAGCAGTACTTC.

This chain links TRBV27 with TRBJ1-4; 7 bases match TRBD1. Germline CDR1 is MNHEY and CDR2 is SMNVEV (reference sequence). The junction had 5 bases not matched to a gene; V was cut back by 6 bases and J by 7 bases. This CDR3 is built from 13 residues. Here the CDR3 reads CASRQGPGEKLFF. CDR3 bases: TGTGCCAGCAGACAGGGGCCGGGTGAAAAACTGTTTTTT.

This sequence joins TRBV30 and TRBJ2-3; TRBD2 aligns across 8 bases. CDR3 size: 15 residues. V trimming: 1 base; J trimming: 3 bases; junction bases outside the gene matches: 6. The germline CDR1 and CDR2 sequences are GTSNPN and SVGIG (reference sequence). The CDR3 sequence is CAWSGGTGGTDTQYF. The DNA for the CDR3 is TGTGCCTGGAGTGGAGGTACGGGGGGGACAGATACGCAGTATTTT.

V usage is TRBV5-4 and J usage is TRBJ2-5, with 9 nucleotides matching TRBD2. Germline lookup yields CDR1 SGHNT and CDR2 YYREEE (reference sequence). The ends lost 1 base at V and 5 bases at J; junction bases unmatched: 9. The CDR3 runs to 16 residues. CDR3 amino acids: CASSLTGLAIWETQYF. The CDR3 nucleotides are TGTGCCAGCAGCTTGACGGGACTAGCTATCTGGGAGACCCAGTACTTC.

The rearrangement joins TRBV2 to TRBJ1-5; no clear D. V was trimmed by 4 bases and J by 4 bases, leaving 8 bases between them. The CDR3 loop spans 13 amino acids. In germline, CDR1 is SNHLY, CDR2 FYNNEI. CDR3 bases: TGTGCCAGCAGTGCGACGGGTAATCAGCCCCAGCATTTT. Translating gives CASSATGNQPQHF.

The chain links TRBV4-1 to TRBJ2-2, with TRBD1 identical over 8 bases. The CDR3 runs to 13 residues. Germline CDR1 MGHRA, CDR2 YSYEKL. V lost 0 bases, J lost 13 bases, and 4 bases stayed unmatched. The chain's CDR3 is CASSQDGQGRLFF. In DNA form, the CDR3 reads TGCGCCAGCAGCCAAGACGGACAGGGCCGGCTGTTTTTT.

The genes are TRBV7-2 and TRBJ1-1; D unclear. The CDR3 runs to 13 residues. The V and J ends lost 5 bases and 3 bases respectively, with 10 bases between them. Germline CDR1 reads SGHTA; CDR2 reads FQGNSA. This CDR3 reads CASSKYADTEAFF. The CDR3, as DNA: TGTGCCAGCAGCAAGTACGCGGACACTGAAGCTTTCTTT.